Following are 26 T cell receptor beta chains from one sample sequenced in a study of CD8 T cells in ankylosing spondylitis. Via MiXCR, TCRdb re-called the 5' RACE reads, giving one row per CDR3 protein. The sample comprises about 260,000 distinct CDR3 sequences, roughly 20% of which are singletons, and under 8.5% rests with the top ten. Specimen: blood, either unsorted or a sorted T cell fraction (not recorded which). All receptors come from a male donor with ankylosing spondylitis or in good health (not recorded which).

This clonotype has only a few counts. The chain links TRBV7-3 to TRBJ2-1; D unclear. This CDR3 has 16 amino acids. V lost 2 bases and J 0 bases, leaving 11 bases between the germline ends. In germline, CDR1 is SGHTA, CDR2 FQGTGA. CDR3 loop: CASSLGQISSYNEQFF. The CDR3 nucleotides read TGTGCCAGCAGCTTAGGTCAGATTAGCTCCTACAATGAGCAGTTCTTC.

As regards this clonotype: Given a much more abundant clone one base away, this may be a read error. CDR3 residues: CASSHGRGQSYGYTF. In DNA form, the CDR3 reads TGTGCCAGCAGCCATGGCAGGGGGCAGTCCTATGGCTACACCTTC. The rearrangement links TRBV4-2 to TRBJ1-2; 8 positions match TRBD1. This CDR3 has 15 amino acids. The V gene end was trimmed by 3 bases and the J gene end by 4 bases; junction bases not matched to a gene: 7. Germline lookup yields CDR1 LGHNA and CDR2 YNFKEQ.

This clonotype turned up a few times. The gene calls are TRBV5-1 and TRBJ2-5, with 12 bases identical to TRBD1. The germline V gene encodes CDR1 SGHRS and CDR2 YFSETQ. The V gene end was trimmed by 6 bases and the J gene end by 5 bases; junction bases not matched to a gene: 8. The CDR3 covers 15 residues. CDR3 sequence reads: CASNSGQGASETQYF. CDR3 nucleotides: TGCGCCAGCAACTCGGGACAGGGGGCGTCGGAGACCCAGTACTTC.

The V call is TRBV5-1, the J call TRBJ2-1; 10 bases align to TRBD2. This CDR3 comprises 15 residues. CDR1 is SGHRS, CDR2 YFSETQ, per germline. The ends lost 6 bases at V and 10 bases at J; junction bases unmatched: 13. The CDR3 sequence is CASTQVLAGPLEQFF. The CDR3 region has the DNA TGCGCCAGCACTCAGGTACTAGCGGGACCCCTCGAGCAGTTCTTC.

This clonotype turned up a few times. At one boundary the junction diverges from the germline segment, which might be a read error. This chain joins TRBV20-1 and TRBJ1-1; D remains ambiguous. This CDR3 is built from 12 residues. The germline V gene has CDR1 DFQATT and CDR2 SNEGSKA (reference sequence). CDR3 nucleotide sequence: TGCAGTGCTCCCGAGATGAAGACTGAAGCTTTCTTT. It is translated as CSAPEMKTEAFF.

This clonotype was picked up a small number of times. V gene TRBV3-1 combines with J gene TRBJ1-1; TRBD1 might be the D (5 bases). V shed 2 bases and J shed 4 bases, with 11 bases lying between them. Germline V CDR1 and CDR2: LGHDT, YNNKEL (reference sequence). This CDR3 comprises 14 residues. CDR3 sequence: CASSQIVGGTEAFF. CDR3 nucleotide sequence: TGTGCCAGCAGCCAAATAGTCGGGGGCACTGAAGCTTTCTTT.

This clonotype was detected a few times. The chain employs TRBV24-1 and TRBJ2-2; D possibly corresponds to TRBD1 (5 bases). This CDR3 spans 13 amino acids. Deletions cut 5 bases from V and 4 bases from J, with 7 bases between. Germline V gives CDR1 KGHDR, CDR2 SFDVKD. The DNA of the CDR3 is TGTGCCACCAGTGTAGGGGCCACCGGGGAGCTGTTTTTT. It specifies CATSVGATGELFF.

This clonotype has just a few counts. The chain uses TRBV30 and TRBJ2-6; D not resolved. Trimming cost V 1 base and J 2 bases, with 6 bases left between them. Per the germline V gene, CDR1 is GTSNPN and CDR2 is SVGIG (reference sequence). The CDR3 runs 14 residues. The CDR3 DNA is TGTGCCTGGAGTGCCCAAGCTGGGGCCAACGTCCTGACTTTC. It encodes CAWSAQAGANVLTF.

This clonotype appeared a few times. The rearrangement joins TRBV20-1 to TRBJ2-3, with 10 positions matching TRBD2. Unmatched junction bases numbered 4, after V lost 7 bases and J lost 3 bases. CDR1 is DFQATT and CDR2 is SNEGSKA in the germline V gene (reference sequence). The CDR3 totals 13 residues. The CDR3 bases are TGCAGTGTCCAACTAGCGGGGACAGATACGCAGTATTTT. Its protein is CSVQLAGTDTQYF.

This clonotype turned up a few times. The CDR3, as DNA: TGTGCCAGCTCACCTTCAGGAGACGGGCATACGCAGTATTTT. This gives the protein CASSPSGDGHTQYF. This sequence joins TRBV18 and TRBJ2-3; D unresolved. With 3 bases removed from V and 7 bases from J, the gap between germline ends came to 14 bases. The length of the CDR3 is 14 residues. Per germline, CDR1 KGHSH and CDR2 LQKENI.

The chain joins TRBV30 to TRBJ2-3; D is perhaps TRBD1 (6 bases). Germline CDR1 reads GTSNPN; CDR2 reads SVGIG (reference sequence). V was trimmed by 5 bases and J by 3 bases, leaving 6 bases between them. The CDR3 sequence is 11 residues long. The CDR3 protein is CAWGQTDTQYF. The CDR3 DNA reads as TGTGCCTGGGGACAGACAGATACGCAGTATTTT. Combining the CDR3 with reference TRBV30 and TRBJ2-3 gives the whole variable domain SQTIHQWPATLVQPVGSPLSLECTVEGTSNPNLYWYRQAAGRGLQLLFYSVGIGQISSEVPQNLSASRPQDRQFILSSKKLLLSDSGFYLCAWGQTDTQYFGPGTRLTVL.

The chain couples TRBV12-3 or TRBV12-4 to TRBJ2-5; D perhaps matches TRBD1 (6 bases). The CDR3 length is 17 residues. V was pared by 3 bases and J by 5 bases, with 22 bases between. CDR3 DNA: TGTGCCAGCAGTTTTTTCTCCTCGCAGGGGAAAGGGGAGACCCAGTACTTC. As protein: CASSFFSSQGKGETQYF.

This clonotype was counted between two and nine times. V gene TRBV5-1 combines with J gene TRBJ2-1; D is possibly TRBD2 (5 bases). The V end was cut by 0 bases, the J end by 8 bases, with 15 bases between. CDR3 size: 15 residues. Germline V gives CDR1 SGHRS, CDR2 YFSETQ. CDR3 loop: CASSLEGAYNDEQFF. Written as DNA, the CDR3 is TGCGCCAGCAGCTTGGAGGGAGCTTATAATGATGAGCAGTTCTTC.

The V call is TRBV6-5, the J call TRBJ1-1; D is unclear. This CDR3 spans 14 amino acids. Germline-derived CDR1 and CDR2 are MNHEY and SVGAGI. V shed 4 bases and J shed 10 bases, with 19 bases lying between them. The CDR3 DNA reads TGTGCCAGCAGTTCGACCCCAGCGGAGTCAAGAGCTTTCTTT. Encoded protein: CASSSTPAESRAFF.

Of note for this clonotype: The junction shows a germline mismatch at one end, possibly a read error. V is TRBV27 and J is TRBJ1-2; 9 nucleotides line up with TRBD1. The CDR3 has 13 amino acids. Germline values: CDR1 MNHEY, CDR2 SMNVEV (reference sequence). The CDR3 sequence is CTSSLTGGYGYTF. The CDR3 DNA reads as TGTACCAGCAGTTTGACAGGGGGCTATGGCTACACCTTC.

The table lists this clonotype with a few counts. The rearrangement uses TRBV6-1 and TRBJ2-2, with unresolved D. CDR3 length equals 15 residues. Trimming took off 7 bases at V and 2 bases at J, with 14 bases between the two ends. Germline V gene sequence: CDR1 MNHNS, CDR2 SASEGT. DNA of the CDR3: TGTGCCAGCACCTCACACACGCGTAACACCGGGGAGCTGTTTTTT. Translated, it gives CASTSHTRNTGELFF.

The chain combines TRBV24-1 with TRBJ2-3; D is possibly TRBD1 (6 bases). Trimming removed 5 bases from V and 2 bases from J, with 19 bases in between. CDR3 length: 17 residues. The germline gives CDR1 KGHDR, CDR2 SFDVKD. The CDR3 sequence: CATSAQGSVLPTDTQYF. CDR3 nucleotide sequence: TGTGCCACCAGTGCACAGGGATCTGTCCTTCCCACAGATACGCAGTATTTT.

This clonotype was found many times. The J gene is TRBJ2-1, the V gene TRBV5-5, with 7 bases aligning to TRBD1. Germline V gene lookup returns CDR1 SGHKS and CDR2 YYEKEE (reference sequence). The CDR3 extends over 15 amino acids. V dropped 4 bases and J dropped 1; count of bases not matched to a gene: 5. The CDR3 loop is CASSIDRVSYNEQFF. The CDR3 DNA sequence: TGTGCCAGCAGCATCGACAGGGTGTCCTACAATGAGCAGTTCTTC.

This chain joins TRBV5-1 and TRBJ2-2, with 13 positions matching TRBD2. Germline V gene sequence: CDR1 SGHRS, CDR2 YFSETQ. The CDR3 runs 15 residues. V shed 4 bases and J 6 bases; nucleotides not matched to a gene: 3. CDR3: CASSGLAGEAGELFF. DNA for the CDR3: TGCGCCAGCAGCGGACTAGCGGGAGAGGCCGGGGAGCTGTTTTTT.

This chain links TRBV2 with TRBJ2-3, with 14 nucleotides matching TRBD2. Trimming removed 6 bases from V and 6 bases from J; junction bases left unmatched: 5. This CDR3 is 15 amino acids long. The germline V gene has CDR1 SNHLY and CDR2 FYNNEI. For the CDR3, the DNA is TGTGCCAGCAGGGGGACTAGCGGGAGTTATGATACGCAGTATTTT. It yields the protein CASRGTSGSYDTQYF.

This clonotype was detected only a few times. In DNA, the CDR3 is TGTGCCAGCAGCCAAGATTGGGACAGGGTGAGCTCCTACGAGCAGTACGTC. This codes for CASSQDWDRVSSYEQYV. The gene calls are TRBV3-1 and TRBJ2-7; 9 bases map to TRBD1. This CDR3 spans 17 amino acids. Germline V gene sequence: CDR1 LGHDT, CDR2 YNNKEL (reference sequence). Trimming cost V 0 bases and J 0 bases; bases outside gene matches: 6.

This clonotype was observed a few times. This chain uses TRBV15 with TRBJ2-1, with TRBD1 identical over 7 bases. This CDR3 comprises 13 residues. In germline, CDR1 is LNHNV, CDR2 YYDKDF (reference sequence). The V segment lost 0 bases and the J segment 7 bases; nucleotides outside the gene matches: 0. CDR3 sequence reads: CATSREQGNEQFF. The CDR3 nucleotides read TGTGCCACCAGCAGAGAACAGGGGAATGAGCAGTTCTTC.

This clonotype was seen ten or more times. As DNA, the CDR3 is TGTGCCAGCAGTTTAGTTCCTCCGGGTCTAGGGAACTATGGCTACACCTTC. Residues: CASSLVPPGLGNYGYTF. This chain joins TRBV12-3 or TRBV12-4 and TRBJ1-2; D not resolved. This CDR3 region has 17 residues. V was shortened by 1 base and J by 2 bases, with 17 bases between the two germline ends.

The chain employs TRBV5-6 and TRBJ1-3; TRBD1 matches 7 bases. V was clipped by 4 bases and J by 0 bases; unmatched bases: 22. Germline V gene data show CDR1 as SGHDT and CDR2 as YYEEEE. CDR3 length: 21 residues. CDR3 in DNA: TGTGCCAGCAGCCTCAGCAGGGGGACAGCTAACTTTGCCCGCTCTGGAAACACCATATATTTT. This codes for CASSLSRGTANFARSGNTIYF. Drawing the rest from reference TRBV5-6 and TRBJ1-3, the complete variable domain is DAGVTQSPTHLIKTRGQQVTLRCSPKSGHDTVSWYQQALGQGPQFIFQYYEEEERQRGNFPDRFSGHQFPNYSSELNVNALLLGDSALYLCASSLSRGTANFARSGNTIYFGEGSWLTVV.

The V call is TRBV4-2, the J call TRBJ2-3; 8 bases map to TRBD2. Losses at the gene ends were 1 base for V and 6 bases for J; bases not matched to a gene: 12. CDR3 length: 17 residues. Germline CDR1 LGHNA, CDR2 YNFKEQ. The DNA for the CDR3 is TGTGCCAGCAGCCAAGGGCCGGGACTAGTTCGTGAGGATACGCAGTATTTT. Protein: CASSQGPGLVREDTQYF.

This clonotype has just a few counts. This chain connects TRBV9 to TRBJ2-1; D is perhaps TRBD1 (7 bases). Germline loops: CDR1 SGDLS, CDR2 YYNGEE. The CDR3 spans 15 residues. V was pared by 3 bases and J by 2 bases, with 12 bases between. CDR3 loop: CASSGTGEAYNEQFF. CDR3 nucleotides: TGTGCCAGCAGCGGAACAGGGGAGGCCTACAATGAGCAGTTCTTC.